Listed here are 5 T cell receptor beta chains from one sample, sequenced in a study of blood T cells in healthy people across ages. Alongside a J-beta primer mix, a sample-barcoded 5' primer served in a second PCR lasting roughly 7 to 11 cycles. TCRdb re-called the 5' RACE reads through MiXCR, storing one row per CDR3 protein. The table shows just under 550,000 distinct CDR3 sequences, with nearly 25% occurring only once. These data also formed part of another study, on T cells of mothers and their children.

Sequencing was performed on blood. The receptor source for this set is a boy between 10 and 17 years old in good health.

This clonotype came up a few times. This sequence joins TRBV18 and TRBJ2-3, with 8 positions matching TRBD1. This CDR3 spans 15 amino acids. The V and J ends lost 2 bases and 2 bases, in that order; junction bases with no gene match: 3. Germline CDR1 is KGHSH and CDR2 is LQKENI. The CDR3 region is CASSPTGGVTDTQYF. The CDR3 DNA follows: TGTGCCAGCTCACCAACAGGGGGAGTCACAGATACGCAGTATTTT.

This clonotype was counted a few times. V and J are TRBV4-3 and TRBJ2-2, with 9 bases lining up with TRBD1. CDR3 length: 16 residues. V shed 3 bases, J shed 3 bases, and the junction held 5 bases outside the gene matches. CDR1 and CDR2 (germline): LGHNA, YSLEER. The CDR3 here is CASSHSDRGDTGELFF. CDR3 bases: TGCGCCAGCAGCCATTCCGACAGGGGGGACACCGGGGAGCTGTTTTTT.

The table lists this clonotype with a few counts. The genes are TRBV12-3 or TRBV12-4 and TRBJ1-4; TRBD1 matches at 8 bases. V was clipped by 6 bases and J by 1 base; unmatched bases: 4. This CDR3 comprises 15 residues. The CDR3 nucleotides are TGTGCCAGCAGCCGGACAGGGAAAACTAATGAAAAACTGTTTTTT. Its protein is CASSRTGKTNEKLFF.

V is TRBV2 and J is TRBJ1-4; no definite D call. The CDR3 length is 11 residues. V gave up 1 base and J gave up 11 bases, with 5 bases separating them. The germline CDR1 and CDR2 sequences are SNHLY and FYNNEI. The CDR3: CASSEDNKLFF. CDR3 sequence (DNA): TGTGCCAGCAGTGAAGACAACAAACTGTTTTTT.

This clonotype was recorded at least ten times. This chain links TRBV9 with TRBJ2-7; maybe TRBD2 (5 bases). V lost 4 bases, J lost 3 bases, and 8 bases lay in between. The length of the CDR3 is 12 residues. Germline CDR1 and CDR2: SGDLS and YYNGEE. DNA of the CDR3: TGTGCCAGCAGCAGAGGAGGCTACGAGCAGTACTTC. It specifies CASSRGGYEQYF.